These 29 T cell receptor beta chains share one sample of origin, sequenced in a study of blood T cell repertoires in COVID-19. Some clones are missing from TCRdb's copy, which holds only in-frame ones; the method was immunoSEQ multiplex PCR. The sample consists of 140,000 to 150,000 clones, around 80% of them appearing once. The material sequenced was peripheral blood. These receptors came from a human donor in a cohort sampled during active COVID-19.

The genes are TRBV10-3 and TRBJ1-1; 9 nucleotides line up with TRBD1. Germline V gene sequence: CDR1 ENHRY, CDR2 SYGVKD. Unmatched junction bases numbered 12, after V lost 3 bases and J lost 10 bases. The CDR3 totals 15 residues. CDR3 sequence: CAISEPSDRGVAAFF. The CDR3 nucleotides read TGTGCCATCAGTGAACCATCGGACAGGGGAGTGGCAGCTTTCTTT.

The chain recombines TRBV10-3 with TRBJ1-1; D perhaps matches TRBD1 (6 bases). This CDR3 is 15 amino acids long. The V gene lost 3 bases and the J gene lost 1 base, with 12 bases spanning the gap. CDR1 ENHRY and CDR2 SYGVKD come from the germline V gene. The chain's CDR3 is CAISDSTTGNTEAFF. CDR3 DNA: TGTGCCATCAGTGATTCCACGACAGGGAACACTGAAGCTTTCTTT.

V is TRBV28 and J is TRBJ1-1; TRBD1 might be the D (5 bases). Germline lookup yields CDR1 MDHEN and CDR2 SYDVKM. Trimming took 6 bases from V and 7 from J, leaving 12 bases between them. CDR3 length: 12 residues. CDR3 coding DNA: TGTGCCAGCAGCCCCCGGGGGGATGAAGCTTTCTTT. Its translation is CASSPRGDEAFF.

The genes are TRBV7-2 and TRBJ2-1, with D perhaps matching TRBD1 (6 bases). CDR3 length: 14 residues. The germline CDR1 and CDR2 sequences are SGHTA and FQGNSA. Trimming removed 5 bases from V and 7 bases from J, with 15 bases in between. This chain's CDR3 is CASSPRGHGNEQFF. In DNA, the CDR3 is TGTGCCAGCAGCCCCAGGGGTCACGGAAATGAGCAGTTCTTC.

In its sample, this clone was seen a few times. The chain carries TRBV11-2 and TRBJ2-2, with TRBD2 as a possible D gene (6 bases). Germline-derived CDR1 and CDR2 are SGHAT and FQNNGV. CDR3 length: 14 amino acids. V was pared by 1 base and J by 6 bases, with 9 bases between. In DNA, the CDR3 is TGTGCCAGCAGCTTAGGGAGGGAATCCGGGGAGCTGTTTTTT. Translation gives CASSLGRESGELFF.

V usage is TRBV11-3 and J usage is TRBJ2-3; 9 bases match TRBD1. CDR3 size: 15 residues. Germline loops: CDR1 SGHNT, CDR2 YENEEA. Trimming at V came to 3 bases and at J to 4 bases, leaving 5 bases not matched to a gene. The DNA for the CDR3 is TGTGCCAGCAGCTTCCGGGACAGGGTCCCAGATACGCAGTATTTT. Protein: CASSFRDRVPDTQYF.

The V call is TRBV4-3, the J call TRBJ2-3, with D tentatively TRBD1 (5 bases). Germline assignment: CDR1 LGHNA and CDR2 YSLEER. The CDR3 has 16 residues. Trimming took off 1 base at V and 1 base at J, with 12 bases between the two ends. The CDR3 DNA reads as TGCGCCAGCAGCCAAGGCGAGACCAGGGGCACAGATACGCAGTATTTT. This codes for CASSQGETRGTDTQYF.

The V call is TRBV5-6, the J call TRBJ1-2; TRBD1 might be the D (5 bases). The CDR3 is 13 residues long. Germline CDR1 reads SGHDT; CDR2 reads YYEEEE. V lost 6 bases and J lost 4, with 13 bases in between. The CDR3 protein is CASILGQGYGYTF. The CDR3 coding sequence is TGTGCCAGCATCCTTGGGCAGGGCTATGGCTACACCTTC.

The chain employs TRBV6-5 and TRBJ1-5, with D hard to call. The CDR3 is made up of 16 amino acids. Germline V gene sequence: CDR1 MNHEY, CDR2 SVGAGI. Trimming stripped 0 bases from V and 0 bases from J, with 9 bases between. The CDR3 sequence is CASSYSGRTSNQPQHF. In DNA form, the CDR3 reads TGTGCCAGCAGTTACTCGGGGAGGACTAGCAATCAGCCCCAGCATTTT.

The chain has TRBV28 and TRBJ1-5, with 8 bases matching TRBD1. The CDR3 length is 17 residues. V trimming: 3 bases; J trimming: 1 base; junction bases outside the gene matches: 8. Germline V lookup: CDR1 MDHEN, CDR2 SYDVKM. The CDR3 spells CASSFTGGPPSNQPQHF. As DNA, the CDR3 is TGTGCCAGCAGTTTTACAGGGGGACCACCGAGCAATCAGCCCCAGCATTTT.

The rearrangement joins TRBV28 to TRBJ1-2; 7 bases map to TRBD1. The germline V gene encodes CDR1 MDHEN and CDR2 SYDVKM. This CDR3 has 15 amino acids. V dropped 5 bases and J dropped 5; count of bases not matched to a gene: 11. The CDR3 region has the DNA TGTGCCAGCAGTATCCAGGGGGTCCAAGGGTATGGCTACACCTTC. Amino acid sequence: CASSIQGVQGYGYTF.

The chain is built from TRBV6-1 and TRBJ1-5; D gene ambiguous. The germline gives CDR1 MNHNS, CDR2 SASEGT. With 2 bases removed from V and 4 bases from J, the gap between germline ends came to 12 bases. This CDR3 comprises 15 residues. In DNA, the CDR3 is TGTGCCAGCAGTGAACTCGAAGACTCGAATCAGCCCCAGCATTTT. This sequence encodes CASSELEDSNQPQHF.

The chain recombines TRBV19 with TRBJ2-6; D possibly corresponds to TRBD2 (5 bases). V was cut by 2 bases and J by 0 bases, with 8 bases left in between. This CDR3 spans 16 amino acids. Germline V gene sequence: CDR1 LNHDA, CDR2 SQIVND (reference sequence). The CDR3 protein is CASSIRGYSGANVLTF. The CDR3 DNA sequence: TGTGCCAGTAGTATACGGGGTTACTCTGGGGCCAACGTCCTGACTTTC.

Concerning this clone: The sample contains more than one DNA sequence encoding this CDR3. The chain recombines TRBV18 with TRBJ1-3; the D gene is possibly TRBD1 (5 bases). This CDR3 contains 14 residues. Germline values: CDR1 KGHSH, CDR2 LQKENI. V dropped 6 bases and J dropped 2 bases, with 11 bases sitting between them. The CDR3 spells CASSPAGTGNTIYF. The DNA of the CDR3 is TGTGCCAGCTCGCCCGCAGGGACTGGAAACACCATATATTTT.

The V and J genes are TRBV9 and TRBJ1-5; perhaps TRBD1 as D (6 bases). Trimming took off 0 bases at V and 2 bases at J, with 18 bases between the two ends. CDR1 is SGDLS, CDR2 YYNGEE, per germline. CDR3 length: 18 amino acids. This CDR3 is CASSVGPGGAEGNQPQHF. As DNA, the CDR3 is TGTGCCAGCAGCGTAGGGCCGGGGGGGGCCGAGGGCAATCAGCCCCAGCATTTT.

The CDR3 DNA reads TGTGCCAGCAGCTCTCCCAGGGCCCAGCCCTATGGCTACACCTTC. It specifies CASSSPRAQPYGYTF. This chain joins TRBV6-2 or TRBV6-3 and TRBJ1-2; TRBD1 is a possible D gene (5 bases). Trimming removed 6 bases at V and 4 bases at J, with 18 bases between. This CDR3 has 15 residues. CDR1 and CDR2 from the germline V gene are MNHEY and SVGEGT.

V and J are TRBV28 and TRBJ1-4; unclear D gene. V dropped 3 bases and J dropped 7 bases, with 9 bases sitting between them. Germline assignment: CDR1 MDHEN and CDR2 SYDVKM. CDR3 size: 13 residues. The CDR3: CASSFRVGEKLFF. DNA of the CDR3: TGTGCCAGCAGTTTTCGGGTTGGTGAAAAACTGTTTTTT.

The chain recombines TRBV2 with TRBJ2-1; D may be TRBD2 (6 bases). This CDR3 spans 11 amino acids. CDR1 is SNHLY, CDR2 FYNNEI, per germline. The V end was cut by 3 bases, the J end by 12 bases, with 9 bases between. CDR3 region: CASSDGGRQFF. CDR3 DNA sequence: TGTGCCAGCAGTGATGGGGGGAGGCAGTTCTTC. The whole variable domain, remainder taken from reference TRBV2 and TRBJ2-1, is EPEVTQTPSHQVTQMGQEVILRCVPISNHLYFYWYRQILGQKVEFLVSFYNNEISEKSEIFDDQFSVERPDGSNFTLKIRSTKLEDSAMYFCASSDGGRQFFGPGTRLTVL.

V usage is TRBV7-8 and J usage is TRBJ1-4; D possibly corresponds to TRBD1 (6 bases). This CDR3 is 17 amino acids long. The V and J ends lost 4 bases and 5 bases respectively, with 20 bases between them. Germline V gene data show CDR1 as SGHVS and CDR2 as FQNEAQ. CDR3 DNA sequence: TGTGCCAGCAGCTCTCTGATCCCTACAGGGAAGAATGAAAAACTGTTTTTT. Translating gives CASSSLIPTGKNEKLFF.

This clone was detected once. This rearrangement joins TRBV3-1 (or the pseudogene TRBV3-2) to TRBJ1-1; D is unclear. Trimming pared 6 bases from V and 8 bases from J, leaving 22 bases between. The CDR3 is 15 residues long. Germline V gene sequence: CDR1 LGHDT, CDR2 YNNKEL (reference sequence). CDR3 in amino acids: CASSQFQLTVMEAFF. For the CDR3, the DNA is TGTGCCAGCAGTCAATTTCAACTCACCGTGATGGAAGCTTTCTTT.

CDR3 protein: CASSFSGGLQETQYF. DNA for the CDR3: TGTGCCAGCAGCTTTAGCGGGGGGCTCCAAGAGACCCAGTACTTC. This sequence joins TRBV3-1 (or the pseudogene TRBV3-2) and TRBJ2-5, with 10 bases that match TRBD2. Trimming removed 5 bases from V and 1 base from J; junction bases left unmatched: 4. The CDR3 contains 15 residues. The germline V gene has CDR1 LGHDT and CDR2 YNNKEL (reference sequence).

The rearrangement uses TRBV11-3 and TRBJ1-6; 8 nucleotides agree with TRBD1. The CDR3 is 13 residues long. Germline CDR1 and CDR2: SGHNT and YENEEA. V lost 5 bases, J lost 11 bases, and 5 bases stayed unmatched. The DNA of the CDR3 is TGTGCCAGCAGCCCGGGACAGGCGGCACCCCTCCACTTT. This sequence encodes CASSPGQAAPLHF.

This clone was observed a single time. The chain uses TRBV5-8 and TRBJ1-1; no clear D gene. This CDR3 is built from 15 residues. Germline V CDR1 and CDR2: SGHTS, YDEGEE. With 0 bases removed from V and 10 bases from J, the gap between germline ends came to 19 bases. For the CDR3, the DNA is TGTGCCAGCAGCTTGGTGGGAGTCACCCTCGGAGGAGCTTTCTTT. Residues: CASSLVGVTLGGAFF.

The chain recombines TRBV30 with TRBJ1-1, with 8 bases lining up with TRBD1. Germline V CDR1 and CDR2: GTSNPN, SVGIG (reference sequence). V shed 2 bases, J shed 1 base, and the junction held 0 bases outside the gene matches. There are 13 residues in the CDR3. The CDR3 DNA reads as TGTGCCTGGAGTCAGGGGGCGAACACTGAAGCTTTCTTT. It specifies CAWSQGANTEAFF.

The CDR3 sequence: CASSPRGALGNTIYF. CDR3 bases: TGTGCCAGCAGCCCCCGGGGGGCACTCGGAAACACCATATATTTT. The chain employs TRBV7-2 and TRBJ1-3; D is possibly TRBD1 (6 bases). Germline assignment: CDR1 SGHTA and CDR2 FQGNSA. The CDR3 loop spans 15 amino acids. V shed 5 bases and J shed 4 bases, with 15 bases lying between them.

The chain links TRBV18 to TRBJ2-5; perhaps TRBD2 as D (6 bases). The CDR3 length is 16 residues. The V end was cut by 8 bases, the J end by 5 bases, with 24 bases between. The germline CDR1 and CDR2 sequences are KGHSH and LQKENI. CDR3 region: CASAANSGTGGETQYF. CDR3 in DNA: TGTGCCAGCGCCGCTAATTCCGGGACTGGAGGGGAGACCCAGTACTTC. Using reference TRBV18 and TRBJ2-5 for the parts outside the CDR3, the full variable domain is NAGVMQNPRHLVRRRGQEARLRCSPMKGHSHVYWYRQLPEEGLKFMVYLQKENIIDESGMPKERFSAEFPKEGPSILRIQQVVRGDSAAYFCASAANSGTGGETQYFGPGTRLLVL.

The DNA for the CDR3 is TGTGCCAGCGGTGGGGACTCCAAGCCCTCCTACGAGCAGTACTTC. Encoded protein: CASGGDSKPSYEQYF. The V and J genes are TRBV2 and TRBJ2-7; D is possibly TRBD2 (6 bases). V was pared by 8 bases and J by 0 bases, with 17 bases between. The CDR3 covers 15 residues. Germline V gene data show CDR1 as SNHLY and CDR2 as FYNNEI.

The chain's CDR3 is CASSAVYGGAYEQYF. CDR3 coding DNA: TGCGCCAGCAGCGCGGTGTACGGGGGGGCCTACGAGCAGTACTTC. The chain joins TRBV5-1 to TRBJ2-7; 8 nucleotides align to TRBD2. This CDR3 contains 15 residues. Germline lookup yields CDR1 SGHRS and CDR2 YFSETQ. The V segment lost 4 bases and the J segment 2 bases; nucleotides outside the gene matches: 8.

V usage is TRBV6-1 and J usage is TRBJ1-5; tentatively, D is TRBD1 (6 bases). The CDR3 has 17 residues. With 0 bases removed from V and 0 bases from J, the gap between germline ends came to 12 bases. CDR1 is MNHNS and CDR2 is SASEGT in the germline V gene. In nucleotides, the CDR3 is TGTGCCAGCAGTGAAGCAGGTGGGACAATTAGCAATCAGCCCCAGCATTTT. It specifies CASSEAGGTISNQPQHF.